Presented here are 21 T cell receptor beta chains from one specimen sequenced in a study of CD8 T cells in Susac syndrome. Random hexamers were used to reverse transcribe roughly 0.5 to 1 ug of RNA. TCRdb re-called the immunoSEQ multiplex PCR reads through MiXCR, storing one row per CDR3 protein. The sample comprises 250,000 to 300,000 distinct CDR3 sequences, more than 75% of which are singletons, and approximately 0.11% rests with the top ten. Sequencing was done on a sample of CD8+ T cells from PBMCs. The origin of the receptors is a human donor with multiple sclerosis.

The V gene is TRBV19, the J gene TRBJ1-2, with TRBD1 as a possible D gene (6 bases). CDR3 length: 12 amino acids. Germline assignment: CDR1 LNHDA and CDR2 SQIVND (reference sequence). Trimming stripped 3 bases from V and 6 bases from J, with 8 bases between. CDR3 in DNA: TGTGCCAGTAGTATCGGGGGCAATGGCTACACCTTC. This translates into CASSIGGNGYTF.

The CDR3 DNA reads as TGTGCCAGCAGTTCCGGGGTGTTATACGAGCAGTACTTC. It is translated as CASSSGVLYEQYF. The chain combines TRBV27 with TRBJ2-7, with D possibly matching TRBD2 (5 bases). The length of the CDR3 is 13 residues. Trimming took 4 bases from V and 4 from J, leaving 11 bases between them. In germline, CDR1 is MNHEY, CDR2 SMNVEV (reference sequence).

This chain connects TRBV11-1 to TRBJ2-1; D might be TRBD2 (6 bases). Germline values: CDR1 SGHAT, CDR2 FQDESV (reference sequence). Trimming cost V 2 bases and J 5 bases, with 16 bases left between them. The CDR3 loop spans 16 amino acids. This chain's CDR3 is CASSLRLGEVNNEQFF. The CDR3 bases are TGTGCCAGCAGCTTACGTCTTGGGGAGGTGAACAATGAGCAGTTCTTC.

The rearrangement uses TRBV6-1 and TRBJ1-5, with TRBD1 as a possible D gene (5 bases). CDR3 length: 15 amino acids. Germline V lookup: CDR1 MNHNS, CDR2 SASEGT. V was shortened by 2 bases and J by 4 bases, with 12 bases between the two germline ends. DNA of the CDR3: TGTGCCAGCAGTGAATTGATATGGGGGAATCAGCCCCAGCATTTT. It codes for CASSELIWGNQPQHF.

The chain joins TRBV21-1 to TRBJ2-2; TRBD2 is the table's D call, not checked against the DNA. TRBV21-1 is marked as a pseudogene. CDR3 length: 15 amino acids. In nucleotides, the CDR3 is TGTGCCAGCAGCATTGTGGGTAGCGCGTCCGGGGAGCTGTTTTTT. Protein product: CASSIVGSASGELFF.

The chain uses TRBV9 and TRBJ1-1, with D possibly being TRBD1 (6 bases). Germline values: CDR1 SGDLS, CDR2 YYNGEE. CDR3 size: 13 residues. The V end was cut by 7 bases, the J end by 1 base, with 11 bases between. The CDR3 protein is CASRGAPNTEAFF. The CDR3 DNA sequence: TGTGCCAGCCGGGGGGCCCCGAACACTGAAGCTTTCTTT.

The CDR3: CASSFRSLATEAFF. CDR3 sequence (DNA): TGTGCCAGCAGCTTCAGGTCCTTGGCGACTGAAGCTTTCTTT. The J gene is TRBJ1-1, the V gene TRBV5-5; D not resolved. The germline gives CDR1 SGHKS, CDR2 YYEKEE (reference sequence). V lost 2 bases, J lost 5 bases, and 13 bases lay in between. There are 14 residues in the CDR3.

The chain recombines TRBV27 with TRBJ2-5; 8 nucleotides line up with TRBD2. Germline lookup yields CDR1 MNHEY and CDR2 SMNVEV (reference sequence). This CDR3 contains 15 residues. V lost 6 bases to trimming and J lost 5 bases; unmatched junction nucleotides: 11. The CDR3 loop reads CASSPGSGSGETQYF. The CDR3 DNA is TGTGCCAGCAGCCCGGGGAGCGGGAGCGGGGAGACCCAGTACTTC.

This chain uses TRBV27 with TRBJ2-1; D is possibly TRBD2 (6 bases). This CDR3 region has 14 residues. From germline, CDR1 is MNHEY and CDR2 SMNVEV (reference sequence). V dropped 6 bases and J dropped 8 bases, with 17 bases sitting between them. The CDR3 DNA reads TGTGCCAGCAGACGGGGGAGTACCGCCGATGAGCAGTTCTTC. It is translated as CASRRGSTADEQFF.

The chain carries TRBV28 and TRBJ2-2, with 13 positions matching TRBD2. The CDR3 is made up of 16 amino acids. V dropped 7 bases and J dropped 2; count of bases not matched to a gene: 4. The V gene's germline CDR1 is MDHEN and CDR2 SYDVKM. CDR3 in DNA: TGTGCCAGCACCGGACTAGCGGGAGACAACACCGGGGAGCTGTTTTTT. Amino acid sequence: CASTGLAGDNTGELFF.

The rearrangement links TRBV3-1 to TRBJ2-1; the D call may be TRBD1 or TRBD2 (5 bases each). The CDR3 runs 15 residues. Deletions cut 5 bases from V and 7 bases from J, with 18 bases between. From germline, CDR1 is LGHDT and CDR2 YNNKEL (reference sequence). Written as DNA, the CDR3 is TGTGCCAGCAGCGCGTTACCCGGGACCGAGAATGAGCAGTTCTTC. Translating gives CASSALPGTENEQFF.

This sequence joins TRBV7-2 and TRBJ2-3, with D perhaps TRBD2 (5 bases). CDR1 is SGHTA and CDR2 is FQGNSA in the germline V gene. With 2 bases removed from V and 3 bases from J, the gap between germline ends came to 12 bases. CDR3 length: 15 amino acids. The chain's CDR3 is CASSLNGLGTDTQYF. CDR3 bases: TGTGCCAGCAGCTTAAACGGACTTGGGACAGATACGCAGTATTTT.

J is TRBJ2-4 and V is TRBV5-1; either TRBD1 or TRBD2 may supply D (5 bases each). From germline, CDR1 is SGHRS and CDR2 YFSETQ. Between the trimmed V and J ends, which lost 4 bases and 7 bases, there was a span of 9 bases. The CDR3 contains 12 residues. The CDR3 sequence: CASSPEGNIQYF. In nucleotides, the CDR3 is TGCGCCAGCAGCCCCGAGGGGAACATTCAGTACTTC.

This clonotype was recorded only once. The rearrangement links TRBV2 to TRBJ2-1; TRBD2 aligns across 10 bases. The CDR3 runs 14 residues. Germline-derived CDR1 and CDR2 are SNHLY and FYNNEI. V lost 3 bases and J lost 7; bases outside the gene matches: 3. The chain's CDR3 is CASSESSGRNEQFF. The CDR3 region has the DNA TGTGCCAGCAGTGAGTCTAGCGGGAGAAATGAGCAGTTCTTC.

The chain is built from TRBV13 and TRBJ2-5; D may be TRBD2 (6 bases). The V and J ends lost 5 bases and 4 bases respectively, with 23 bases between them. This CDR3 spans 17 amino acids. The germline CDR1 and CDR2 sequences are PRHDT and FYEKMQ (reference sequence). CDR3 loop: CASSPSGVAGQTETQYF. CDR3 sequence (DNA): TGTGCCAGCAGCCCGTCGGGGGTGGCGGGCCAGACAGAGACCCAGTACTTC.

V gene TRBV7-3 combines with J gene TRBJ2-5; D call uncertain. Trimming left V 0 bases short and J 5 bases short, with 13 bases between. Per germline, CDR1 SGHTA and CDR2 FQGTGA. CDR3 size: 15 residues. The CDR3 protein is CASSLTTTARETQYF. In nucleotides, the CDR3 is TGTGCCAGCAGCTTAACGACGACCGCTCGGGAGACCCAGTACTTC. Combining the CDR3 with reference TRBV7-3 and TRBJ2-5 gives the whole variable domain GAGVSQTPSNKVTEKGKYVELRCDPISGHTALYWYRQSLGQGPEFLIYFQGTGAADDSGLPNDRFFAVRPEGSVSTLKIQRTERGDSAVYLCASSLTTTARETQYFGPGTRLLVL.

This clonotype was counted between two and nine times. The rearrangement links TRBV27 to TRBJ2-7, with a tentative D call TRBD1 (5 bases). The CDR3 is 14 residues long. CDR1 and CDR2 (germline): MNHEY, SMNVEV (reference sequence). V dropped 3 bases and J dropped 2 bases, with 11 bases sitting between them. In DNA, the CDR3 is TGTGCCAGCAGTTTGGGGCTGGGAACCTACGAGCAGTACTTC. Translating it yields CASSLGLGTYEQYF.

The CDR3 sequence is CASSPTGGMNTEAFF. CDR3 sequence (DNA): TGTGCCAGCAGCCCGACGGGGGGAATGAACACTGAAGCTTTCTTT. The rearrangement uses TRBV28 and TRBJ1-1; a weak D match, TRBD1 (5 bases). The CDR3 has 15 residues. CDR1 and CDR2 (germline): MDHEN, SYDVKM. Trimming cost V 6 bases and J 0 bases, with 14 bases left between them.

J is TRBJ2-7 and V is TRBV20-1, with D possibly TRBD2 on 6 matching bases. The CDR3 length is 16 residues. V was pared by 0 bases and J by 3 bases, with 18 bases between. CDR1 is DFQATT, CDR2 SNEGSKA, per germline (reference sequence). CDR3 coding DNA: TGCAGTGCTAGAGAGGTTGCCGTAGGAGGGCTCTACGAGCAGTACTTC. Its protein is CSAREVAVGGLYEQYF.

This chain links TRBV20-1 with TRBJ1-1, with TRBD1 as a possible D gene (6 bases). Germline CDR1 is DFQATT and CDR2 is SNEGSKA (reference sequence). There are 17 residues in the CDR3. V was trimmed by 3 bases and J by 4 bases, leaving 24 bases between them. The CDR3 region has the DNA TGCAGTGCTAGTAAATCCCCGAGCCAGGGGATGAGCACTGAAGCTTTCTTT. Translating it yields CSASKSPSQGMSTEAFF.

This clonotype was seen just once. J is TRBJ1-5 and V is TRBV7-2; the D is unclear. CDR3 length: 17 amino acids. With 2 bases removed from V and 4 bases from J, the gap between germline ends came to 18 bases. Germline V gene lookup returns CDR1 SGHTA and CDR2 FQGNSA. CDR3 loop: CASSLNSYEGWNQPQHF. The CDR3 DNA is TGTGCCAGCAGCTTAAATTCTTATGAAGGGTGGAATCAGCCCCAGCATTTT.